This TCR beta chain originates from a study of blood T cell repertoires in COVID-19. Only in-frame clones appear in the TCRdb table, and some are missing; sequencing was by immunoSEQ multiplex PCR. Of more than 150,000 clones in the sample, more than 70% are singletons; the top ten hold about 2.7%. V was pared by 4 bases and J by 6 bases, with 4 bases of the junction left unmatched. Per the germline V gene, CDR1 is LGHNA and CDR2 is YSLEER. CDR3 length: 13 residues. The clonotype comes from a man in his forties or fifties with active or convalescent COVID-19. Material: peripheral blood. The genes are TRBV4-3 and TRBJ2-7, with TRBD2 matching 9 bases. For the CDR3, the DNA is TGCGCCAGCAGCCCGCGGGAGGGCGGCGAGCAGTACTTC. Encoded protein: CASSPREGGEQYF.